This note documents a single T cell receptor beta chain sequence. What this receptor recognizes is not known. Per-base qualities were not stored, and no clone one base away is much larger. This entry is derived from a study of blood T cell repertoires in COVID-19 (dated by TCRdb to the early 2020s). With regard to the full study: The collaborator samples originated in the United States, Italy and Spain and spanned the acute and convalescent phases of COVID-19. A de-identified subject ID, COVID-19 status, age in years and sex were almost always included in the sample metadata. Where available, HLA class I and class II types were obtained from metadata supplied by the sample provider rather than from assay-based typing. The dataset comprised deeply sampled blood TCRbeta repertoires from subjects exposed to, actively infected with, or recovered from COVID-19. Samples came from the ongoing ImmuneRACE study (first 160 participants) plus 1,254 subjects from 6 global collaborators. The prospective study material was composed of cDNA or gDNA derived from T cells, B-cell-depleted T cells, or PBMCs. The repertoires were made available in a free public database intended to serve as a resource for research on the immune response to SARS-CoV-2. The investigation overall reported the following: Clinical and demographic metadata were provided uncurated, with the amount varying by source and participant.

Whole blood was collected in K2EDTA tubes by collaborating institutions according to the institutions' own protocols. For TCRbeta analysis, collaborators shipped samples in one of three forms: frozen whole blood, isolated PBMCs, or DNA extracted from either of those sample types. Spanning cysteine to phenylalanine, the CDR3 consists of 16 amino acids. The kept DNA is CDR3 alone, 48 bases in frame from the first base. Here V drops 5 bases and J drops 7 bases, and the junction holds 8 bases not matched to any gene. From a lookup of the germline V gene (reference sequence), CDR1 and CDR2 are MNHEY and SMNVEV. TCRbeta CDR3 regions were amplified from genomic DNA by means of the immunoSEQ Assay, a bias-controlled multiplex PCR. Per the authors' processing: Nucleated cell counts per sample were estimated from amplification of reference gene primers within the assay. Sequence reads were collapsed and filtered to measure the absolute abundance of every unique TCRbeta CDR3 rearrangement. For each sample, productive Simpson clonality was calculated by taking the square root of Simpson's diversity index across productive rearrangements. TCRdb took over this immuneACCESS table, retaining in-frame rearrangements with V and J assigned. Such tables are incomplete; in checked studies, under half of the missing clones stem from an unresolved V gene, and the remainder is unexplained. V and J calls and clone size are copied from that table; D and trimming were computed from the DNA. Counted in this sample were around 190,000 clones; roughly 84% of them appeared once. The ten largest make up roughly an eighth of the sample.

The receptor was derived from a human donor in a cohort sampled during active COVID-19. The receptor chain draws on TRBV27 and TRBJ2-1, and TRBD2 aligns with 13 junction nucleotides. The sequencing sample was made of peripheral blood. The bases are TGTGCCAGCAGTCCGTCGACTAGCGGGAGGCGGAATGAGCAGTTCTTC. It translates as CASSPSTSGRRNEQFF.